The 9 T cell receptor beta chains given below trace back to one sample, sequenced in a study of blood T cells in healthy people across ages. For the second PCR, which ran for about 6 to 11 cycles, a sample-barcoded 5' primer and a J-beta primer mix were used. TCRdb re-called the 5' RACE reads with MiXCR, one entry per CDR3 protein. This sample has 900,000 to 950,000 distinct CDR3 sequences, with about 28% found just once. This sample also appeared in a second study, on T cells of mothers and their children.

The source material was blood. The receptors originated from a middle-aged woman in good health.

This clonotype has only a few counts. The V and J genes are TRBV18 and TRBJ1-1; possibly TRBD1 for D (5 bases). Trimming stripped 3 bases from V and 3 bases from J, with 11 bases between. CDR3 size: 14 residues. From germline, CDR1 is KGHSH and CDR2 LQKENI. CDR3: CASSPLDRDTEAFF. DNA for the CDR3: TGTGCCAGCTCACCCCTAGACAGAGACACTGAAGCTTTCTTT.

At least ten counts were recorded for this clonotype. The V gene is TRBV4-1, the J gene TRBJ2-7, with D unresolved. Germline V lookup: CDR1 MGHRA, CDR2 YSYEKL. This CDR3 contains 16 residues. The V gene lost 0 bases and the J gene lost 4 bases, with 16 bases spanning the gap. For the CDR3, the DNA is TGCGCCAGCAGCCAAGAGTATCGGACCCCTATGTACGAGCAGTACTTC. Encoded protein: CASSQEYRTPMYEQYF.

This clonotype was counted a few times. V gene TRBV20-1 combines with J gene TRBJ1-5; maybe TRBD1 (5 bases). This CDR3 has 14 residues. Trimming removed 6 bases from V and 0 bases from J, with 12 bases in between. The germline gives CDR1 DFQATT, CDR2 SNEGSKA (reference sequence). CDR3 sequence reads: CSAQSGTSNQPQHF. The CDR3 DNA sequence: TGCAGTGCCCAGTCCGGGACTAGCAATCAGCCCCAGCATTTT.

V is TRBV28 and J is TRBJ2-1, with D perhaps TRBD1 or TRBD2 (5 bases each). This CDR3 is built from 15 residues. Germline lookup yields CDR1 MDHEN and CDR2 SYDVKM. The V end was cut by 5 bases, the J end by 3 bases, with 14 bases between. In DNA form, the CDR3 reads TGTGCCAGCAGTCTCCCGGGACGGTTCTACAATGAGCAGTTCTTC. It is translated as CASSLPGRFYNEQFF.

J is TRBJ2-1 and V is TRBV14; D is ambiguous. The CDR3 extends over 12 amino acids. V lost 0 bases, J lost 15 bases, and 12 bases lay in between. CDR1 is SGHDN, CDR2 FVKESK, per germline. The CDR3 protein is CASSQESRSWFF. The CDR3 DNA is TGTGCCAGCAGCCAAGAATCCCGGTCTTGGTTCTTC.

This clonotype was picked up one time. The chain carries TRBV28 and TRBJ2-1; 9 bases are a match to TRBD2. TRBJ2-7 explains the end of the DNA better; the J call may be wrong. Germline lookup yields CDR1 MDHEN and CDR2 SYDVKM. The CDR3 extends over 15 amino acids. The CDR3 DNA reads as TGTGCCAGCAGCGGGACTAGCTTTACCTACGAAGAGCAGTACTTC. This encodes CASSGTSFTYEEQYF.

The rearrangement uses TRBV28 and TRBJ1-2; 7 bases map to TRBD1. Per germline, CDR1 MDHEN and CDR2 SYDVKM. CDR3 length: 14 residues. V trimming: 2 bases; J trimming: 6 bases; junction bases outside the gene matches: 6. The CDR3 DNA reads TGTGCCAGCAGTTTAGTCAGGGGGTTGAATGGCTACACCTTC. Translating gives CASSLVRGLNGYTF.

This clonotype was observed at least ten times. This rearrangement joins TRBV20-1 to TRBJ2-6, with a possible D match to TRBD1 (5 bases). The CDR3 loop spans 15 amino acids. The germline gives CDR1 DFQATT, CDR2 SNEGSKA (reference sequence). With 2 bases removed from V and 0 bases from J, the gap between germline ends came to 8 bases. The CDR3 coding sequence is TGCAGTGCTAGACTCAGGGACTCTGGGGCCAACGTCCTGACTTTC. It is translated as CSARLRDSGANVLTF.

The rearrangement joins TRBV9 to TRBJ2-1; weak D call: TRBD1 (5 bases). V lost 0 bases to trimming and J lost 10 bases, with 8 bases between them. Germline lookup yields CDR1 SGDLS and CDR2 YYNGEE. This CDR3 spans 12 amino acids. The CDR3 coding sequence is TGTGCCAGCAGCGTAGTGCAGGGCGAGCAGTTCTTC. Encoded protein: CASSVVQGEQFF.